The T cell receptor (beta chain) described here comes from a study of T cells in Graves' hyperthyroidism and ophthalmopathy. This CDR3 comprises 15 residues. Germline CDR1 and CDR2: MNHEY and SVGAGI. V lost 0 bases and J lost 3, with 11 bases in between. There were TCR beta CDR3 regions amplified from RNA transcripts. First-round RT-PCR of the TCR CDR3 relied on the HTBI primer set. TCRdb passed the multiplex PCR reads through MiXCR, listing each CDR3 protein once. In the table there are around 250,000 distinct CDR3 sequences, less than 15% of which are singletons. This clonotype has at least ten counts. The diagnoses drew upon clinical symptoms, serum thyroxine and TRAb, thyroid ultrasound and orbital computed tomography.

This rearrangement joins TRBV6-5 to TRBJ1-1; D remains unclear. The sample taken for sequencing was blood. The clonotype originates from a middle-aged woman with Graves' hyperthyroidism that later progressed to Graves' ophthalmopathy. The CDR3 is CASSYSILQDTEAFF. The CDR3 nucleotides are TGTGCCAGCAGTTACTCGATTCTGCAGGACACTGAAGCTTTCTTT.